This T cell receptor beta chain was found in a study of shared clonotypes between healthy human individuals (TCRdb year 2020). Concerning the study at large: Two women and a few men aged 18 to 49 years were included in the cohort. For each donor, CD4 naive and CD4 memory were each run on three plates, CD8 naive on two plates, and CD8 memory on one plate. To estimate repertoire size and how much clonotype sharing occurs between individuals, the study deeply sequenced the blood TCR repertoires of roughly 5 healthy adults. Different laboratories and diverse techniques were used to prepare libraries and sequence TCR repertoires, to increase sequencing depth and limit assay-specific biases. Leukapheresis yielded between about 0.9 and 8.9 billion PBMCs per donor. The full study reports these points: Because the study included only a small number of donors, the genetic and exposure-history diversity represented was limited. Naive subsets generally had larger estimated clonotype richness than memory subsets did. Compared with non-shared clonotypes, the clonotypes found in all four sorted-subset donors had higher generation probabilities. Sampling was restricted to blood, and TCR repertoires in tissues likely differ from the TCR repertoires found in blood. Pairwise subsampling indicated that sequencing depth was expected to affect the degree of clonotype sharing among donors. About 4.5% of naive CD4, 3.5% of naive CD8, roughly 2.5% of memory CD4, and around 0.4% of memory CD8 clonotypes were shared across a few donors. Incomplete sequencing was indicated by rarefaction of sorted-subset datasets, despite the large sequencing depth.

CD8 naive samples were obtained by positive selection for CCR7 among CD45RO-negative cells, yielding a CD45RA+CCR7+ population from which TemRA cells were excluded. Healthy HIV-negative adults with no recently reported acute infections or vaccinations were included as donors. Only Caucasian adults living in Nashville, Tennessee, USA were represented among the donors. After blood collection by leukapheresis, PBMCs were isolated using Ficoll-Histopaque density gradient centrifugation and then cryopreserved in the vapor phase of liquid nitrogen. Analytical flow cytometry was used to check the purity and quantity of each magnetically sorted T cell population. Genomic DNA was isolated from each sorted fraction and quantified by UV absorbance on a Nanodrop 2000c. Using the deep immunoSEQ assay, multiplex PCR amplified TCR CDR3 regions from genomic DNA. Extracted genomic DNA from each cell subset was distributed evenly across all wells of several immunoSEQ 96-well plates, and each plate was treated as a replicate. Each replicate PCR for sorted subsets received roughly 0.2 ug genomic DNA, equal to about 30,000 T cell genomes. Purified libraries were measured with a Qubit 3.0 fluorometer, size-checked on a Bioanalyzer 2100, and measured again with the KAPA Library Quantification kit. Every immunoSEQ 96-well plate was sequenced on a separate single-read 150-cycle Illumina NextSeq 550 flow cell. Regarding the original processing steps: Because only junctional sequences without quality scores were contained in the immunoSEQ output, filtering matching that applied to full-length reads could not be performed. To assign V/J genes and CDR3, sequences were annotated using PyIR, a Python wrapper for IgBLAST v1.9, with IMGT germline references. Any read was removed if the V/J assignment was weak (E-value above 1e-6), the CDR3 was missing, or the read contained stop codons, out-of-frame junctions, or ambiguous translated residues. A V3J clonotype was defined by an identical inferred V gene, J gene, and CDR3 amino acid sequence. The percentage overlap between two repertoires was calculated by dividing the number of shared unique clonotypes by the size of the smaller repertoire. Repertoire richness was assessed with RTK rarefaction, the Chao1 estimator, and Recon v2.1 estimates of unobserved clonotypes. For all TCRbeta clonotypes obtained by the gDNA method from a few donors, generation probabilities were computed with OLGA. Held by TCRdb, this immuneACCESS table contains in-frame sequences only and omits some clones. Under half of the omission traces to an unresolved V gene where checked; the cause of the rest is unknown. That table supplies the V and J calls and clone size; D and trimming were determined from the DNA. The sample has about 590,000 clones on record, 95% to 96% of them singletons. Jointly, the top ten make up roughly 0.1% of the sample.

The CDR3 measures 16 amino acids from cysteine to phenylalanine. Of the read, only the CDR3 DNA is kept; its 48 bases are in frame from base 1. The CDR1 and CDR2 encoded by the germline V gene are SQVTM and ANQGSEA. At the junction V is shortened by 1 base and J by 2 bases, with 15 bases in between. A remark on this clone: It has no known antigen specificity. No much larger clone is present one base from it, and per-base qualities are unavailable.

Sequenced material: naive CD8+ T cells sorted from blood. Per the publication, the cell subset or site label means: CD45RA+CCR7+. The chain is made from TRBV29-1 and TRBJ1-5; possibly the D gene is TRBD1, per 5 matching bases. The origin of this receptor is a woman in her twenties or thirties in good health. The nucleotides are TGCAGCGTTGAAGGGGGCGGCGGGCTCGGCAATCAGCCCCAGCATTTT. Translation gives CSVEGGGGLGNQPQHF.